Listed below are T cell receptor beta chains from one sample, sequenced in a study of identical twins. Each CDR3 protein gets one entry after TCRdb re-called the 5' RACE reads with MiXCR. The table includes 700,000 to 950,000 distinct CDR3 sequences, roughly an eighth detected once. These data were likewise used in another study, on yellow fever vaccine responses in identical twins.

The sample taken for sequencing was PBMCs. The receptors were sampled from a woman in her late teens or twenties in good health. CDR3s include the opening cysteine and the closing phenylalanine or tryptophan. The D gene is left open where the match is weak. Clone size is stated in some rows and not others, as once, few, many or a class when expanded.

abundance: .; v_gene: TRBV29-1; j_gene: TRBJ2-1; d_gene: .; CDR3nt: TGCAGCGCCGTAAGACTCCGCGGGACCAACAATGAGCAGTTCTTC; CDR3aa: CSAVRLRGTNNEQFF
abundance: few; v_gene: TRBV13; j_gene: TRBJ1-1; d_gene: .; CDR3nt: TGTGCCAGCAGCTCGGGAAATGAAGCTTTCTTT; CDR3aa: CASSSGNEAFF
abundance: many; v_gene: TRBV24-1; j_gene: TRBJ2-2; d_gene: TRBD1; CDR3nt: TGTGCCACCAGTGATCCCGGGACAGGGGGGGCCGGGGAGCTGTTTTTT; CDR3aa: CATSDPGTGGAGELFF
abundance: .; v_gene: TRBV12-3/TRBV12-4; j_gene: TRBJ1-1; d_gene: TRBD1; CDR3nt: TGTGCCAGCGGTCCCAGGGGGTTGGGCACTGAAGCTTTCTTT; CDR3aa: CASGPRGLGTEAFF
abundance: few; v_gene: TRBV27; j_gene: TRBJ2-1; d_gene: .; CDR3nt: TGTGCCAGCAGTTTAACCACTAACAATGAGCAGTTCTTC; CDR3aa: CASSLTTNNEQFF
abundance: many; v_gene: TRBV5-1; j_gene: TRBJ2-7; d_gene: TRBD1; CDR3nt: TGTGCCAGCAGCTTAGGGGGCCCAACCTACGAGCAGTACTTC; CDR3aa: CASSLGGPTYEQYF
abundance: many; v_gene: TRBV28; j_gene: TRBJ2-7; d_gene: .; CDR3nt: TGTGCCAGCAAGGGTAGTGGACAAATTTACGAGCAGTACTTC; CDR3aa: CASKGSGQIYEQYF
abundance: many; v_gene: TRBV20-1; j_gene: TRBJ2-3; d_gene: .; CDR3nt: TGCAGTGCTAGAGATTCTGGTCGCACAGATACGCAGTATTTT; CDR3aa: CSARDSGRTDTQYF
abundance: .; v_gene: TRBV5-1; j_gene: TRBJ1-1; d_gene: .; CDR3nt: TGCGCCAGCAGCTTGGAGGGCAGAATAAACACTGAAGCTTTCTTT; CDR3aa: CASSLEGRINTEAFF
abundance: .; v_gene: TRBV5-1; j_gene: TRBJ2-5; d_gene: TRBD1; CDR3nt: TGCGCCAGCAGCTTGGAGACAGGGCTGAGCGGAGAGACCCAGTACTTC; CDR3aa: CASSLETGLSGETQYF
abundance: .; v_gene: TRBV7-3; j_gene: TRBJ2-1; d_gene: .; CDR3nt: TGTGCCAGCAGCCCCGATGGTGGGGGGATCTCCTACAATGAGCAGTTCTTC; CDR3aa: CASSPDGGGISYNEQFF
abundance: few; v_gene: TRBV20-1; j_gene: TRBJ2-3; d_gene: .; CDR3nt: TGCAGTGCTAGAGATCCCTGGGGGCGGGGAGGCCCAGATACGCAGTATTTT; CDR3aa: CSARDPWGRGGPDTQYF
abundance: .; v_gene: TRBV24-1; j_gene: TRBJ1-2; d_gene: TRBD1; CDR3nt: TGTGCCACCAGTGATCGTACAGGGGTCTATGGCTACACCTTC; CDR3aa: CATSDRTGVYGYTF
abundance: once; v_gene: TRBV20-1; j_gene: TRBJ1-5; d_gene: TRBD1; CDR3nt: TGCAGTGCTAGAGGACAGGGGAGTAGTATCCCTCAGCCCCAGCATTTT; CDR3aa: CSARGQGSSIPQPQHF